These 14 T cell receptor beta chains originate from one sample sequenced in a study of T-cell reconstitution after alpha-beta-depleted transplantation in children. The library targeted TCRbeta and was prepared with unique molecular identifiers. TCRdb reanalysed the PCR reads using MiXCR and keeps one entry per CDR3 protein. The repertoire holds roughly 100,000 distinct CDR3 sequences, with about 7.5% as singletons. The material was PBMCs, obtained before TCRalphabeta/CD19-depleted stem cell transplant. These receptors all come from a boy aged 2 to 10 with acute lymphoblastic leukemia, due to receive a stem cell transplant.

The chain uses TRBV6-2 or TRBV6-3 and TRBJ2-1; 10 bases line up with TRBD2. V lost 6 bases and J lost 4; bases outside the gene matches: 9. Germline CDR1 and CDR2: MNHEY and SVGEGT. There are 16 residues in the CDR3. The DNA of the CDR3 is TGTGCCAGCAGCTCGACCGGGACTAGCGTTTACAATGAGCAGTTCTTC. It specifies CASSSTGTSVYNEQFF.

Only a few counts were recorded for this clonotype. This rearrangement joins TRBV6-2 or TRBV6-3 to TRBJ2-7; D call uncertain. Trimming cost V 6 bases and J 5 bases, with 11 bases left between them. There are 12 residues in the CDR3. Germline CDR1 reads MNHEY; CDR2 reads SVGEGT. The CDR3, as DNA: TGTGCCAGCAGCCGGATCCGAAACGAGCAGTACTTC. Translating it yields CASSRIRNEQYF.

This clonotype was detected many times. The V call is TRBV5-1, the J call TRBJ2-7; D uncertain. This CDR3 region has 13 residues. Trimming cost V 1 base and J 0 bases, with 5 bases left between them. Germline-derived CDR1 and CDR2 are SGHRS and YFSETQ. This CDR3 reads CASSLHDSYEQYF. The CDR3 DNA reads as TGCGCCAGCAGCTTGCACGACTCCTACGAGCAGTACTTC. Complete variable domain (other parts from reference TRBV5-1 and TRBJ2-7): KAGVTQTPRYLIKTRGQQVTLSCSPISGHRSVSWYQQTPGQGLQFLFEYFSETQRNKGNFPGRFSGRQFSNSRSEMNVSTLELGDSALYLCASSLHDSYEQYFGPGTRLTVT.

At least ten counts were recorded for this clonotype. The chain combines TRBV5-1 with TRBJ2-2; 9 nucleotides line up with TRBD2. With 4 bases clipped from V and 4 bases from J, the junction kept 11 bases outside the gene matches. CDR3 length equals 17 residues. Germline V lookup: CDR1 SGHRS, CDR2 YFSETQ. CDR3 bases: TGCGCCAGCAGCGAAACAGCGGGGGGTCCACTCACCGGGGAGCTGTTTTTT. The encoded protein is CASSETAGGPLTGELFF.

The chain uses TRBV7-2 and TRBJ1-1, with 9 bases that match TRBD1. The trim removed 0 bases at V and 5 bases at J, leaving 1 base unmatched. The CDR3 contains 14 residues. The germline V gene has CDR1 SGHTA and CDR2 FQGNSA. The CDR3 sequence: CASSLAGQGTEAFF. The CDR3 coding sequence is TGTGCCAGCAGCTTAGCAGGACAGGGGACTGAAGCTTTCTTT. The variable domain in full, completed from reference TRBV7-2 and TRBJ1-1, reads GAGVSQSPSNKVTEKGKDVELRCDPISGHTALYWYRQSLGQGLEFLIYFQGNSAPDKSGLPSDRFSAERTGGSVSTLTIQRTQQEDSAVYLCASSLAGQGTEAFFGQGTRLTVV.

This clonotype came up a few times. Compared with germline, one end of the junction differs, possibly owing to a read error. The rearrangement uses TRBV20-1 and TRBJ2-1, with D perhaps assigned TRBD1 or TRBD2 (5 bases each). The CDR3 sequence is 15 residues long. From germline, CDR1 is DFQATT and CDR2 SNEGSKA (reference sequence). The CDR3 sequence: CSARGTFRALNEQFF. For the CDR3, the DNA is TGCAGTGCAAGAGGGACCTTCAGGGCCCTCAATGAGCAGTTCTTC.

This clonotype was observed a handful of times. In DNA form, the CDR3 reads TGCGCCAGCAGCCTACCGGGGGGCCAGGGGTTCAACGAGCAGTACTTC. This translates into CASSLPGGQGFNEQYF. The rearrangement links TRBV4-1 to TRBJ2-7; D is possibly TRBD2 (7 bases). The CDR3 length is 16 residues. Germline V lookup: CDR1 MGHRA, CDR2 YSYEKL. The ends were cut back, 4 bases at V and 5 bases at J, with 21 bases in the middle.

The chain's CDR3 is CASSYGEGRVEQYF. The CDR3 bases are TGTGCCAGCAGTTACGGGGAGGGCAGGGTCGAGCAGTACTTC. The chain links TRBV6-5 to TRBJ2-7; 7 nucleotides align to TRBD2. J lost 6 bases, V lost 2 bases, and 7 bases had no gene match. In germline, CDR1 is MNHEY, CDR2 SVGAGI. The CDR3 consists of 14 residues.

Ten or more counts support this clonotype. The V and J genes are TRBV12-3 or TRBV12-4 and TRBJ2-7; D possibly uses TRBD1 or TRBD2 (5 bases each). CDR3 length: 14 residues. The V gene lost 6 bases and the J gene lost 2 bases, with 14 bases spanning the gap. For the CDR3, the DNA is TGTGCCAGCAGCCCTGACGGGGACGCCTACGAGCAGTACTTC. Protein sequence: CASSPDGDAYEQYF.

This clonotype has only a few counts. The CDR3 here is CSARGPSVSNQPQHF. CDR3 DNA: TGCAGTGCCCGAGGACCGAGTGTTAGCAATCAGCCCCAGCATTTT. The chain joins TRBV20-1 to TRBJ1-5; D not resolved. The CDR3 runs 15 residues. From germline, CDR1 is DFQATT and CDR2 SNEGSKA (reference sequence). Trimming removed 6 bases at V and 0 bases at J, with 15 bases between.

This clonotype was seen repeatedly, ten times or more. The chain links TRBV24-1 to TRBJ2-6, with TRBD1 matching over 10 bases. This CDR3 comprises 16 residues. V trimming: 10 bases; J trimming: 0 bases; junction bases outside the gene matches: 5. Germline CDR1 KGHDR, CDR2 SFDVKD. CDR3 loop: CATGTGATSGANVLTF. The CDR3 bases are TGTGCCACTGGGACAGGGGCCACCTCTGGGGCCAACGTCCTGACTTTC.

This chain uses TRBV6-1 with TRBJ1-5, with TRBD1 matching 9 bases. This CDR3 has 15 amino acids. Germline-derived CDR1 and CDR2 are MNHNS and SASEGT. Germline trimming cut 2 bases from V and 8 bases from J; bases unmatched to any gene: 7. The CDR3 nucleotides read TGTGCCAGCAGTGAAATTTACAGGGGGCGGGAGCCCCAGCATTTT. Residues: CASSEIYRGREPQHF.

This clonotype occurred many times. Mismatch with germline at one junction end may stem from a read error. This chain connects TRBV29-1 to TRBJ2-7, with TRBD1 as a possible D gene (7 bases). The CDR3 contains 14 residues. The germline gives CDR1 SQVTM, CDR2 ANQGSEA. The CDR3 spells CSVEAHGQDYGQYF. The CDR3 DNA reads TGCAGCGTTGAAGCTCATGGACAGGACTACGGGCAGTACTTC.

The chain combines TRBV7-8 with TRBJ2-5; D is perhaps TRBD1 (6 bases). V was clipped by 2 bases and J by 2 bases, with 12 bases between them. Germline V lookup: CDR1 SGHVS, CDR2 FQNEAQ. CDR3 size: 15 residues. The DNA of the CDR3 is TGTGCCAGCAGCTTAAGGAACAGGGCGCAAGAGACCCAGTACTTC. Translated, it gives CASSLRNRAQETQYF.